Listed below are T cell receptor beta chains from one sample, sequenced in a study of graft-versus-host responses after intestinal transplantation. Here immunoSEQ multiplex PCR was the method, and the copy in TCRdb shows in-frame clones only, minus some. The sample includes approximately 39,000 clones, around 94% seen only once; the top ten take 0.2% to 0.25%. These receptors' targets are unknown. The specimen was unstimulated CD4+ T cells sorted from spleen or lymph node cells, collected before transplant. Receptor source: a human donor who was the organ donor for an intestinal transplant. CDR3s include the opening cysteine and the closing phenylalanine or tryptophan. The D gene is left open where the match is weak. Size tells how often a clone was seen (once, few, many) or the class of an expanded clone, and some rows leave it out.

TRBJ2-5	TRBD1	NA	TRBV25-1	CAGSESKGALQETQYF
TRBJ2-5	TRBD2	once	TRBV18	CASSRGTDGGAQYF
TRBJ1-4	NA	NA	TRBV4-3	CASSQHRGSVEKLFF
TRBJ2-5	TRBD2	NA	TRBV11-2	CASSLVPKTSGGEETQYF
TRBJ1-2	TRBD1	NA	TRBV5-4	CASSRDRDYGYTF
TRBJ1-5	NA	NA	TRBV7-2	CASSPDSLRQPQHF
TRBJ1-2	NA	NA	TRBV30	CAWSIQGFYGYTF
TRBJ2-2	TRBD2	NA	TRBV5-1	CASSFASGGAGTGELFF
TRBJ1-3	NA	NA	TRBV28	CASSRGGSGNTIYF
TRBJ1-5	TRBD1	once	TRBV18	CASSPQGQGHQPQHF
TRBJ2-2	NA	NA	TRBV18	CASSPSAGTTAGELFF
TRBJ2-7	TRBD1	NA	TRBV7-2	CASSARRDRSSYEQYF
TRBJ1-6	NA	NA	TRBV19	CASSSPGNSPLHF
TRBJ1-6	TRBD1	NA	TRBV19	CASSGDSRSSYNSPLHF
TRBJ1-2	NA	few	TRBV9	CASTSRGYVDYGYTF
TRBJ2-3	TRBD1	NA	TRBV6-4	CASSRGLGSTDTQYF
TRBJ1-1	TRBD1	NA	TRBV9	CASSGQGARQTEAFF
TRBJ2-5	TRBD2	NA	TRBV5-4	CASSLRGGGIETQYF
TRBJ1-1	NA	NA	TRBV9	CASSVGPANTEAFF
TRBJ2-7	TRBD2	NA	TRBV11-2	CASSLGVEGRGVYEQYF
TRBJ2-3	TRBD2	once	TRBV18	CASSPLGTSGGTDTQYF
TRBJ1-2	NA	NA	TRBV6-1	CASRAFDGYTF
TRBJ2-1	NA	NA	TRBV27	CASSRAQGGYNEQFF